The clone carrying this T cell receptor (beta chain) was recorded only once. What it binds is not known. The table came from immunoSEQ multiplex PCR; TCRdb's copy has only in-frame clones and leaves some out. The sample has around 160,000 clones, about 91% seen once; the top ten hold about 4%. Second doses were pooled across both intervals (about 4 or about 12 weeks). The sample comes from a study of T cell responses to AZD1222 COVID-19 vaccine. Overall study findings and caveats: Mapped onto spike, vaccine-associated CD4 TCRs spanned it and were dominant at 160-218 and 743-854. Donors were largely white British and mainly female; clonal diversity was possibly underestimated.

CDR3 length: 18 amino acids. Per germline, CDR1 KGHDR and CDR2 SFDVKD. Trimming removed 10 bases from V and 0 bases from J; junction bases left unmatched: 11. The receptor's source is an adult who received the AZD1222 COVID-19 vaccine. The J gene is TRBJ2-4, the V gene TRBV24-1; 13 nucleotides match TRBD2. Material: peripheral blood, obtained 28 days after the second AZD1222 dose. As DNA, the CDR3 is TGTGCCACGGGAAGACTAGCGGGGGGAGAACTAGCCAAAAACATTCAGTACTTC. It translates to CATGRLAGGELAKNIQYF.